These 27 T cell receptor beta chains share one sample of origin, sequenced in a study of regulatory T cells in long-lasting Graves disease. The time point here: newly diagnosed GD, antithyroid drugs for less than 3 months. Extracted PBMC RNA gave rise to the TCR library. CDR3-region Arm-PCR and iRepertoire HTBI primers produced the TCR beta libraries. TCRdb reanalysed the multiplex PCR reads using MiXCR and keeps one entry per CDR3 protein. The sample gives a few hundred thousand distinct CDR3 sequences, 15% to 20% of which show up once; approximately 12% is in the top ten. These sequences were also reported in another study, on T cells in Graves' hyperthyroidism and ophthalmopathy.

The specimen comprised peripheral blood mononuclear cells (PBMCs), sampled at new diagnosis, from a patient treated with antithyroid drugs. The receptors shown here come from a young woman with Graves disease.

This clonotype has at least ten counts. This chain links TRBV5-1 with TRBJ2-3; D tentatively fits TRBD1 or TRBD2 (6 bases each). Per germline, CDR1 SGHRS and CDR2 YFSETQ. The V end was cut by 4 bases, the J end by 4 bases, with 22 bases between. The CDR3 contains 17 residues. CDR3 in DNA: TGCGCCAGCAGCAAAACGGATCGGGGGCTGGTAGCAGATACGCAGTATTTT. This codes for CASSKTDRGLVADTQYF. Variable domain in full (rest from reference TRBV5-1 and TRBJ2-3): KAGVTQTPRYLIKTRGQQVTLSCSPISGHRSVSWYQQTPGQGLQFLFEYFSETQRNKGNFPGRFSGRQFSNSRSEMNVSTLELGDSALYLCASSKTDRGLVADTQYFGPGTRLTVL.

For this clonotype: With only one base between it and a far larger clone, this is likely a read error. The chain combines TRBV2 with TRBJ1-1; D possibly corresponds to TRBD1 (5 bases). Germline loops: CDR1 SNHLY, CDR2 FYNNEI. V was pared by 4 bases and J by 4 bases, with 13 bases between. The CDR3 spans 14 residues. This CDR3 is CASSVGGRGTEAFF. The DNA for the CDR3 is TGTGCCAGCAGTGTCGGGGGACGAGGCACTGAAGCTTTCTTT.

There are a few counts of this clonotype. CDR3 sequence reads: CASSMGQGANEKLFF. The CDR3 bases are TGTGCCAGTAGTATGGGACAGGGTGCTAATGAAAAACTGTTTTTT. The genes are TRBV19 and TRBJ1-4; 9 bases are a match to TRBD1. V dropped 3 bases and J dropped 3; count of bases not matched to a gene: 2. This CDR3 region has 15 residues. Germline values: CDR1 LNHDA, CDR2 SQIVND (reference sequence).

This clonotype came up many times. V and J are TRBV4-1 and TRBJ1-3; D gene uncertain. This CDR3 contains 13 residues. Deletions cut 0 bases from V and 3 bases from J, with 3 bases between. Germline CDR1 reads MGHRA; CDR2 reads YSYEKL. The CDR3 DNA is TGCGCCAGCAGCCAAGAAAGTGGAAACACCATATATTTT. Amino acids: CASSQESGNTIYF.

Many counts were recorded for this clonotype. The rearrangement uses TRBV5-1 and TRBJ1-1; tentatively, D is TRBD1 (5 bases). Looked up from germline, CDR1 is SGHRS and CDR2 is YFSETQ. V was trimmed by 0 bases and J by 5 bases, leaving 14 bases between them. This CDR3 is 15 amino acids long. CDR3 sequence reads: CASSLDEGRGTEAFF. The CDR3 coding sequence is TGCGCCAGCAGCTTGGATGAGGGGCGAGGGACTGAAGCTTTCTTT.

This chain uses TRBV12-3 or TRBV12-4 with TRBJ2-7; 7 positions match TRBD1. The V segment lost 6 bases and the J segment 1 base; nucleotides outside the gene matches: 6. This CDR3 comprises 14 residues. CDR3: CASRRQGKSYEQYF. The CDR3 DNA is TGTGCCAGCAGGAGACAGGGAAAGTCCTACGAGCAGTACTTC.

This clonotype was counted at least ten times. This chain uses TRBV9 with TRBJ2-3, with D possibly TRBD2 on 6 matching bases. In germline, CDR1 is SGDLS, CDR2 YYNGEE. The CDR3 length is 13 residues. Trimming shortened V by 0 bases and J by 7 bases, and 9 bases separated the two germline ends. CDR3 sequence: CASSVDGTHTQYF. The CDR3 region has the DNA TGTGCCAGCAGCGTAGATGGGACTCATACGCAGTATTTT.

This clonotype was detected a few times. A much larger clone sits a single nucleotide away, making a read error possible. The chain employs TRBV28 and TRBJ1-6, with no clear D. The ends were cut back, 8 bases at V and 14 bases at J, with 16 bases in the middle. CDR3 size: 12 residues. Germline CDR1 and CDR2: MDHEN and SYDVKM. CDR3 coding DNA: TGTGCCAGCGGCCTCCGTTTGGAATCCCTCCACTTT. Amino acid sequence: CASGLRLESLHF.

This clonotype was picked up many times. The chain uses TRBV28 and TRBJ1-5; tentatively, D is TRBD1 (6 bases). CDR1 is MDHEN and CDR2 is SYDVKM in the germline V gene. V was cut by 8 bases and J by 2 bases, with 13 bases left in between. This CDR3 region has 14 residues. The CDR3 nucleotides read TGTGCCAGCGCCGAAGCAGGGGGCAATCAGCCCCAGCATTTT. Translating it yields CASAEAGGNQPQHF.

This clonotype was detected ten times or more. The DNA for the CDR3 is TGTGCCAGCAGCTTAGCGGGGGGGATTCTTAATGAAAAACTGTTTTTT. Protein product: CASSLAGGILNEKLFF. The chain has TRBV7-9 and TRBJ1-4; TRBD1 is a possible D gene (5 bases). The length of the CDR3 is 16 residues. The germline V gene encodes CDR1 SEHNR and CDR2 FQNEAQ (reference sequence). The V end was cut by 0 bases, the J end by 4 bases, with 12 bases between.

This clonotype came up a few times. The chain combines TRBV7-2 with TRBJ2-2; 11 bases fit TRBD2. The CDR3 extends over 18 amino acids. J lost 5 bases, V lost 5 bases, and 13 bases had no gene match. Germline V gene lookup returns CDR1 SGHTA and CDR2 FQGNSA. Here the CDR3 DNA reads TGTGCCAGCAGCCCCGAGGTCCTAGCGGGGGGATGGACCGGGGAGCTGTTTTTT. As protein: CASSPEVLAGGWTGELFF.

In this sample, this clonotype turned up many times. The chain has TRBV2 and TRBJ1-1; D perhaps matches TRBD1 (6 bases). Trimming took off 7 bases at V and 6 bases at J, with 18 bases between the two ends. From germline, CDR1 is SNHLY and CDR2 FYNNEI. CDR3 length: 14 residues. This CDR3 is CASKRGARVSEAFF. CDR3 DNA: TGTGCCAGCAAACGGGGGGCGCGAGTTTCTGAAGCTTTCTTT.

The rearrangement uses TRBV20-1 and TRBJ2-1; 15 nucleotides line up with TRBD2. Germline-derived CDR1 and CDR2 are DFQATT and SNEGSKA (reference sequence). V trimming: 3 bases; J trimming: 8 bases; junction bases outside the gene matches: 14. The CDR3 covers 18 residues. The CDR3 DNA is TGCAGTGCTAGGGGGATCGGGACTAGCGGGAGGTCGGGGGATGAGCAGTTCTTC. Translated, it gives CSARGIGTSGRSGDEQFF.

This clonotype came up many times. The rearrangement links TRBV5-1 to TRBJ1-1, with D uncertain. The CDR3 spans 15 residues. Looked up from germline, CDR1 is SGHRS and CDR2 is YFSETQ. Deletions cut 0 bases from V and 1 base from J, with 10 bases between. CDR3 bases: TGCGCCAGCAGCTTGGACCGGGCTCGGAACACTGAAGCTTTCTTT. It translates to CASSLDRARNTEAFF.

In this sample, this clonotype turned up many times. The chain recombines TRBV19 with TRBJ2-1, with 9 bases lining up with TRBD2. The CDR3 loop spans 15 amino acids. The germline CDR1 and CDR2 sequences are LNHDA and SQIVND (reference sequence). Trimming removed 3 bases from V and 8 bases from J; junction bases left unmatched: 8. CDR3 loop: CASSISGGSDYEQFF. The DNA of the CDR3 is TGTGCCAGTAGTATTAGCGGGGGTTCCGACTATGAGCAGTTCTTC.

The chain has TRBV11-2 and TRBJ2-7; D gene ambiguous. In germline, CDR1 is SGHAT, CDR2 FQNNGV. V lost 5 bases and J 7 bases, leaving 18 bases between the germline ends. The CDR3 covers 14 residues. CDR3 DNA: TGTGCCAGCAGCGGGCTTGTGGGCCTCGGAGAGCAGTACTTC. Residues: CASSGLVGLGEQYF.

This clonotype turned up a few times. A much larger clone differs from this one at a single base, so this may be a read error. This chain uses TRBV6-1 with TRBJ1-3; weak D call: TRBD1 (6 bases). CDR1 MNHNS and CDR2 SASEGT come from the germline V gene. This CDR3 spans 12 amino acids. Trimming removed 6 bases from V and 4 bases from J, with 7 bases in between. This CDR3 reads CASSTGGNTIYF. CDR3 in DNA: TGTGCCAGCAGCACAGGGGGAAACACCATATATTTT.

There are many counts of this clonotype. V gene TRBV20-1 combines with J gene TRBJ1-2; 9 nucleotides match TRBD1. J gave up 6 bases and V 4 bases, and 3 bases lay outside the gene matches. The length of the CDR3 is 12 residues. Germline lookup yields CDR1 DFQATT and CDR2 SNEGSKA (reference sequence). The CDR3: CSAMTGGHGYTF. The CDR3 nucleotides read TGCAGTGCTATGACAGGGGGGCATGGCTACACCTTC.

At least ten counts were recorded for this clonotype. The chain recombines TRBV20-1 with TRBJ1-4, with D uncertain. Germline V CDR1 and CDR2: DFQATT, SNEGSKA (reference sequence). This CDR3 has 15 amino acids. Deletions cut 1 base from V and 5 bases from J, with 14 bases between. The DNA of the CDR3 is TGCAGTGCTAGAGCCGTTAATGTCCTAAATGAAAAACTGTTTTTT. Its protein is CSARAVNVLNEKLFF.

This clonotype was recorded many times. The V call is TRBV7-6, the J call TRBJ2-7; possible D gene TRBD1, 6 bases. The CDR3 sequence is 15 residues long. V lost 5 bases to trimming and J lost 2 bases, with 16 bases between them. Per the germline V gene, CDR1 is SGHVS and CDR2 is FNYEAQ. The CDR3 DNA is TGTGCCAGCAGCCCGGGGACACGGCCCCCCTACGAGCAGTACTTC. Its translation is CASSPGTRPPYEQYF. The complete variable domain, with remaining parts taken from reference TRBV7-6 and TRBJ2-7, reads GAGVSQSPRYKVTKRGQDVALRCDPISGHVSLYWYRQALGQGPEFLTYFNYEAQQDKSGLPNDRFSAERPEGSISTLTIQRTEQRDSAMYRCASSPGTRPPYEQYFGPGTRLTVT.

Concerning this clonotype: A far larger clone differs by one base, so this is likely a read error. This chain connects TRBV11-1 to TRBJ2-3, with a weak D call TRBD2 (6 bases). With 5 bases removed from V and 6 bases from J, the gap between germline ends came to 12 bases. CDR1 is SGHAT, CDR2 FQDESV, per germline (reference sequence). The CDR3 covers 13 residues. The CDR3 DNA follows: TGTGCCAGCAGCATCGGGGAGGTGGATACGCAGTATTTT. As protein: CASSIGEVDTQYF. Using reference TRBV11-1 and TRBJ2-3 for the parts outside the CDR3, the full variable domain is EAEVAQSPRYKITEKSQAVAFWCDPISGHATLYWYRQILGQGPELLVQFQDESVVDDSQLPKDRFSAERLKGVDSTLKIQPAELGDSAMYLCASSIGEVDTQYFGPGTRLTVL.

The chain combines TRBV7-9 with TRBJ1-4, with TRBD1 matching 10 bases. Germline lookup yields CDR1 SEHNR and CDR2 FQNEAQ (reference sequence). Trimming removed 3 bases from V and 7 bases from J; junction bases left unmatched: 5. The CDR3 covers 15 residues. Written as DNA, the CDR3 is TGTGCCAGCAGCTTTGAGACAGGGGGCGGTGAAAAACTGTTTTTT. Translation gives CASSFETGGGEKLFF.

This clonotype came up once. A read error is possible here, since a much larger clone lies one base away. The genes are TRBV19 and TRBJ1-2, with no clear D. Trimming removed 3 bases at V and 3 bases at J, with 11 bases between. Germline V gene data show CDR1 as LNHDA and CDR2 as SQIVND (reference sequence). This CDR3 spans 14 amino acids. CDR3 in DNA: TGTGCCAGTAGTATGGTGGGCAGAGACTATGGCTACACCTTC. Its protein is CASSMVGRDYGYTF.

This clonotype came up many times. This chain uses TRBV7-9 with TRBJ2-7; D is perhaps TRBD1 or TRBD2 (5 bases each). Germline CDR1 and CDR2: SEHNR and FQNEAQ (reference sequence). Deletions cut 1 base from V and 0 bases from J, with 7 bases between. This CDR3 has 14 amino acids. The CDR3 reads CASSLGGGSYEQYF. CDR3 nucleotides: TGTGCCAGCAGCTTAGGTGGGGGCTCCTACGAGCAGTACTTC.

This clonotype was recorded many times. The chain is built from TRBV7-7 and TRBJ1-2, with unresolved D. Germline values: CDR1 SSHAT, CDR2 FNYEAQ (reference sequence). The CDR3 sequence is 12 residues long. CDR3: CASGPAPHGYTF. CDR3 coding DNA: TGTGCTAGTGGGCCAGCACCGCATGGCTACACCTTC.

This clonotype was seen ten or more times. The chain carries TRBV11-2 and TRBJ2-1; D is possibly TRBD2 (7 bases). V lost 1 base to trimming and J lost 8 bases, with 15 bases between them. The CDR3 extends over 15 amino acids. Germline V gene sequence: CDR1 SGHAT, CDR2 FQNNGV. CDR3 DNA: TGTGCCAGCAGCTTAGTGGGGGGGGCCACCCATGAGCAGTTCTTC. Protein product: CASSLVGGATHEQFF.

The rearrangement links TRBV20-1 to TRBJ1-3, with D maybe TRBD1 (6 bases). V was cut by 1 base and J by 0 bases, with 10 bases left in between. Germline V CDR1 and CDR2: DFQATT, SNEGSKA (reference sequence). The CDR3 length is 15 residues. The CDR3: CSARVQGSSGNTIYF. The CDR3 DNA is TGCAGTGCTAGAGTCCAGGGGAGCTCTGGAAACACCATATATTTT.